The 8 T cell receptor beta chains given below trace back to one sample, sequenced in a study of blood T cell repertoires in COVID-19 (dated by TCRdb to 2018 to 2021). Libraries were made using the immunoSEQ multiplex PCR assay. Entries here come from immuneACCESS through TCRdb and include only in-frame sequences with V and J called. Some clones fail to appear in such tables; in the studies checked, an unresolved V gene covers under half of the shortfall, and the cause of the remainder is unknown. The sample table records fewer than 250,000 clones; nearly 95% of these occur just once. Around 0.9% of the sample lies in the top ten. Sample: peripheral blood. The source of these receptors is a man in his thirties or forties with COVID-19, enrolled during active disease.

CDR3 nucleotides: TGTGCCAGCTCACCGGTCGCCTCGGGGGAGCAGTACTTC. Translated, it gives CASSPVASGEQYF. The chain couples TRBV18 to TRBJ2-7, with D perhaps matching TRBD2 (5 bases). The CDR3 spans 13 residues. V was trimmed by 3 bases and J by 7 bases, leaving 13 bases between them. Per germline, CDR1 KGHSH and CDR2 LQKENI.

The chain links TRBV6-5 to TRBJ2-5, with TRBD2 identical over 11 bases. Germline lookup yields CDR1 MNHEY and CDR2 SVGAGI. With 6 bases clipped from V and 2 bases from J, the junction kept 2 bases outside the gene matches. The CDR3 totals 14 residues. CDR3 nucleotides: TGTGCCAGCAGGGTAGCGGGGGGGCAAGAGACCCAGTACTTC. It encodes CASRVAGGQETQYF.

This chain joins TRBV5-1 and TRBJ1-2; 8 bases are a match to TRBD1. This CDR3 has 15 residues. Germline CDR1 and CDR2: SGHRS and YFSETQ. V lost 0 bases and J lost 5; bases outside the gene matches: 6. CDR3 residues: CASSLGTGPSYGYTF. In nucleotides, the CDR3 is TGCGCCAGCAGCTTGGGGACAGGGCCTTCTTATGGCTACACCTTC.

The chain links TRBV5-1 to TRBJ2-3; weak D call: TRBD1 (6 bases). The germline V and J ends were trimmed by 2 bases and 4 bases, with 17 bases remaining between them. The V gene's germline CDR1 is SGHRS and CDR2 YFSETQ. There are 16 residues in the CDR3. In DNA form, the CDR3 reads TGCGCCAGCAGCTTAAGACAAGGTCCAGGGGCAGATACGCAGTATTTT. Translation: CASSLRQGPGADTQYF.

The rearrangement joins TRBV5-4 to TRBJ2-1; 11 nucleotides match TRBD2. The germline CDR1 and CDR2 sequences are SGHNT and YYREEE (reference sequence). The length of the CDR3 is 15 residues. With V trimmed by 4 bases and J by 9 bases, 9 bases remained unmatched. CDR3 residues: CASSLSSGGVGEQFF. CDR3 sequence (DNA): TGTGCCAGCAGCCTCAGTAGCGGGGGGGTTGGTGAGCAGTTCTTC.

The chain combines TRBV7-5 with TRBJ1-6; TRBD1, as called in the table, went unchecked against the DNA. TRBV7-5 is given as a pseudogene. The CDR3 contains 15 residues. CDR3 in amino acids: CVRSSRTGRFGTLHF. CDR3 coding DNA: TGTGTCAGAAGCTCCCGGACAGGACGCTTTGGAACCCTCCACTTT.

The chain combines TRBV15 with TRBJ1-4; TRBD1 might be the D (5 bases). V lost 0 bases and J 1 base, leaving 12 bases between the germline ends. From germline, CDR1 is LNHNV and CDR2 YYDKDF (reference sequence). This CDR3 is 17 amino acids long. Here the CDR3 DNA reads TGTGCCACCAGCAGAGATGGGGGGGTCGGAACTAATGAAAAACTGTTTTTT. Its translation: CATSRDGGVGTNEKLFF. Using reference TRBV15 and TRBJ1-4 for the parts outside the CDR3, the full variable domain is DAMVIQNPRYQVTQFGKPVTLSCSQTLNHNVMYWYQQKSSQAPKLLFHYYDKDFNNEADTPDNFQSRRPNTSFCFLDIRSPGLGDTAMYLCATSRDGGVGTNEKLFFGSGTQLSVL.

The chain uses TRBV12-5 and TRBJ1-5; TRBD1 is a possible D gene (5 bases). The V end lost 3 bases, the J end lost 4 bases, and 7 bases lay between the germline ends. Germline values: CDR1 LGHNT, CDR2 FRNRAP. The CDR3 consists of 13 residues. The DNA for the CDR3 is TGTGCTAGTGGTTTCAGGGTTAATCAGCCCCAGCATTTT. It is translated as CASGFRVNQPQHF.